A single sample gave rise to the 27 T cell receptor beta chains below, sequenced in a study of cytomegalovirus exposure and HLA in healthy donors. The PCR contained 60 Vbeta and 13 Jbeta primers. Only in-frame clones appear in the TCRdb table, and some are missing; sequencing was by immunoSEQ multiplex PCR. The top ten hold 1.5% to 2% of the sample, which has around 130,000 clones, 70% seen once. The sequenced sample consisted of PBMCs. The receptors originated from a woman between 25 and 40 years old in good health and CMV-seronegative.

The chain has TRBV2 and TRBJ2-7; the D is unclear. Deletions cut 3 bases from V and 3 bases from J, with 9 bases between. The CDR3 is 13 amino acids. CDR1 is SNHLY and CDR2 is FYNNEI in the germline V gene. Written as DNA, the CDR3 is TGTGCCAGCAGTGACGAGGCATACTACGAGCAGTACGTC. It is translated as CASSDEAYYEQYV.

This chain uses TRBV30 with TRBJ1-5; 7 positions match TRBD1. Germline lookup yields CDR1 GTSNPN and CDR2 SVGIG (reference sequence). Trimming cost V 2 bases and J 5 bases; bases outside gene matches: 3. There are 13 residues in the CDR3. The CDR3: CAWSTGTDQPQHF. DNA of the CDR3: TGTGCCTGGAGTACCGGGACAGATCAGCCCCAGCATTTT. The complete variable domain, with remaining parts taken from reference TRBV30 and TRBJ1-5, reads SQTIHQWPATLVQPVGSPLSLECTVEGTSNPNLYWYRQAAGRGLQLLFYSVGIGQISSEVPQNLSASRPQDRQFILSSKKLLLSDSGFYLCAWSTGTDQPQHFGDGTRLSIL.

V gene TRBV7-9 combines with J gene TRBJ2-5, with D maybe TRBD2 (6 bases). This CDR3 spans 13 amino acids. Trimming took off 1 base at V and 4 bases at J, with 7 bases between the two ends. Germline loops: CDR1 SEHNR, CDR2 FQNEAQ (reference sequence). CDR3 residues: CASSLGGGETQYF. The CDR3 nucleotides read TGTGCCAGCAGCTTAGGGGGAGGAGAGACCCAGTACTTC.

This chain connects TRBV5-4 to TRBJ2-5; perhaps TRBD1 as D (6 bases). The V gene lost 6 bases and the J gene lost 2 bases, with 11 bases spanning the gap. CDR3 length equals 13 residues. Germline V lookup: CDR1 SGHNT, CDR2 YYREEE (reference sequence). For the CDR3, the DNA is TGTGCCAGCACGGACAGAGGGCAAGAGACCCAGTACTTC. It codes for CASTDRGQETQYF. Full variable domain (remainder filled in from reference TRBV5-4 and TRBJ2-5): ETGVTQSPTHLIKTRGQQVTLRCSSQSGHNTVSWYQQALGQGPQFIFQYYREEENGRGNFPPRFSGLQFPNYSSELNVNALELDDSALYLCASTDRGQETQYFGPGTRLLVL.

V gene TRBV27 combines with J gene TRBJ2-2; tentative D call: TRBD1 (7 bases). This CDR3 has 15 residues. The germline V gene has CDR1 MNHEY and CDR2 SMNVEV (reference sequence). Trimming cost V 3 bases and J 0 bases, with 8 bases left between them. This CDR3 reads CASSFRGANTGELFF. As DNA, the CDR3 is TGTGCCAGCAGTTTCAGGGGGGCGAACACCGGGGAGCTGTTTTTT.

The chain carries TRBV5-6 and TRBJ1-2, with a possible D match to TRBD1 (5 bases). Germline lookup yields CDR1 SGHDT and CDR2 YYEEEE. The CDR3 contains 17 residues. V lost 1 base and J lost 0, with 16 bases in between. DNA for the CDR3: TGTGCCAGCAGCTTGATGACGGAGTGGGGCACTAACTATGGCTACACCTTC. As protein: CASSLMTEWGTNYGYTF.

The chain couples TRBV6-5 to TRBJ2-3; no reliable D call. The V end was cut by 0 bases, the J end by 0 bases, with 4 bases between. This CDR3 spans 14 amino acids. CDR1 MNHEY and CDR2 SVGAGI come from the germline V gene. The CDR3 region is CASSYSESTDTQYF. The CDR3 nucleotides are TGTGCCAGCAGTTACTCGGAGAGCACAGATACGCAGTATTTT.

This clone has just a few counts. This chain joins TRBV7-9 and TRBJ2-5, with a weak D call TRBD2 (5 bases). V was cut by 1 base and J by 5 bases, with 11 bases left in between. There are 14 residues in the CDR3. CDR1 and CDR2 from the germline V gene are SEHNR and FQNEAQ (reference sequence). The CDR3 sequence: CASSLGLAGETQYF. The CDR3 DNA sequence: TGTGCCAGCAGCTTAGGCCTAGCCGGGGAGACCCAGTACTTC.

The V call is TRBV28, the J call TRBJ1-5, with 7 nucleotides matching TRBD1. Germline CDR1 is MDHEN and CDR2 is SYDVKM. V dropped 6 bases and J dropped 9; count of bases not matched to a gene: 14. CDR3 length equals 15 residues. CDR3 coding DNA: TGTGCCAGCAGCGGGCACAGGGGACTCAAGGTGCCCCAGCATTTT. The encoded protein is CASSGHRGLKVPQHF.

The CDR3 spells CASSEAGGSGGYTF. DNA for the CDR3: TGTGCCAGCAGTGAAGCAGGGGGTAGTGGTGGCTACACCTTC. This chain uses TRBV6-1 with TRBJ1-2; perhaps TRBD1 as D (6 bases). The germline CDR1 and CDR2 sequences are MNHNS and SASEGT. This CDR3 contains 14 residues. The V and J ends lost 0 bases and 7 bases respectively, with 12 bases between them.

A few counts support this clone. This rearrangement joins TRBV7-6 to TRBJ2-1, with D tentatively TRBD2 (5 bases). In germline, CDR1 is SGHVS, CDR2 FNYEAQ. This CDR3 spans 14 amino acids. V was clipped by 6 bases and J by 6 bases, with 15 bases between them. The CDR3 DNA sequence: TGTGCCAGCAGTTTGAGCCAAGGAGGCAATGAGCAGTTCTTC. This gives the protein CASSLSQGGNEQFF.

V and J are TRBV5-6 and TRBJ2-3, with 9 bases matching TRBD2. The CDR3 loop spans 16 amino acids. The germline gives CDR1 SGHDT, CDR2 YYEEEE. V trimming: 0 bases; J trimming: 4 bases; junction bases outside the gene matches: 6. The CDR3 coding sequence is TGTGCCAGCAGCTTGGCGCTAGCGGGGTTTTCAGATACGCAGTATTTT. Amino acid sequence: CASSLALAGFSDTQYF.

The CDR3 loop reads CASSSPQGQNEKLFF. Here the CDR3 DNA reads TGTGCCAGCAGCTCCCCTCAGGGGCAAAATGAAAAACTGTTTTTT. V usage is TRBV7-2 and J usage is TRBJ1-4; perhaps TRBD1 as D (6 bases). CDR1 is SGHTA and CDR2 is FQGNSA in the germline V gene. The CDR3 is 15 amino acids. V was pared by 4 bases and J by 5 bases, with 14 bases between.

About this clone itself: Other DNA sequences in the sample encode the same CDR3. This rearrangement joins TRBV7-9 to TRBJ2-1; TRBD2 matches 8 bases. V lost 1 base, J lost 8 bases, and 7 bases stayed unmatched. The CDR3 runs to 15 residues. Germline values: CDR1 SEHNR, CDR2 FQNEAQ (reference sequence). The CDR3 sequence: CASSLDGGGQYEQFF. The CDR3 region has the DNA TGTGCCAGCAGCTTAGACGGCGGGGGGCAATATGAGCAGTTCTTC.

This chain joins TRBV19 and TRBJ2-1; D is possibly TRBD1 (6 bases). Germline V lookup: CDR1 LNHDA, CDR2 SQIVND (reference sequence). V was shortened by 3 bases and J by 4 bases, with 10 bases between the two germline ends. CDR3 length: 14 residues. CDR3 nucleotides: TGTGCCAGTAGTATTTCAGGACAGTACAATGAGCAGTTCTTC. This gives the protein CASSISGQYNEQFF. Drawing the rest from reference TRBV19 and TRBJ2-1, the complete variable domain is DGGITQSPKYLFRKEGQNVTLSCEQNLNHDAMYWYRQDPGQGLRLIYYSQIVNDFQKGDIAEGYSVSREKKESFPLTVTSAQKNPTAFYLCASSISGQYNEQFFGPGTRLTVL.

This chain uses TRBV19 with TRBJ2-7; D is possibly TRBD2 (6 bases). V shed 0 bases and J shed 4 bases, with 7 bases lying between them. Germline CDR1 LNHDA, CDR2 SQIVND (reference sequence). CDR3 size: 13 residues. The CDR3 region is CASSIEGGYEQYV. CDR3 nucleotide sequence: TGTGCCAGTAGTATAGAAGGAGGGTACGAGCAGTACGTC.

The rearrangement links TRBV5-6 to TRBJ1-2, with D uncertain. Germline CDR1 and CDR2: SGHDT and YYEEEE. The germline V and J ends were trimmed by 2 bases and 8 bases, with 13 bases remaining between them. This CDR3 is built from 13 residues. CDR3 amino acids: CASSFQRSFGYTF. As DNA, the CDR3 is TGTGCCAGCAGCTTCCAACGGTCCTTCGGCTACACCTTC.

This clone was seen a few times. V gene TRBV5-4 combines with J gene TRBJ2-3, with 8 bases fitting TRBD2. Trimming removed 3 bases from V and 0 bases from J; junction bases left unmatched: 9. CDR1 and CDR2 from the germline V gene are SGHNT and YYREEE (reference sequence). The CDR3 consists of 17 residues. In DNA, the CDR3 is TGTGCCAGCAGCTGGGGACTAGGTGGGCCTAGCACAGATACGCAGTATTTT. It is translated as CASSWGLGGPSTDTQYF.

A single count supports this clone. The chain uses TRBV2 and TRBJ2-7, with TRBD1 matching over 9 bases. This CDR3 contains 14 residues. V shed 7 bases and J 6 bases; nucleotides not matched to a gene: 10. The germline V gene encodes CDR1 SNHLY and CDR2 FYNNEI. The CDR3 spells CASTPPDRGPEQYV. CDR3 bases: TGTGCCAGCACCCCTCCGGACAGGGGACCCGAGCAGTACGTC.

The chain has TRBV10-3 and TRBJ2-7; 9 nucleotides agree with TRBD2. The trim removed 2 bases at V and 3 bases at J, leaving 8 bases unmatched. Germline V gene sequence: CDR1 ENHRY, CDR2 SYGVKD. CDR3 length: 16 amino acids. The CDR3 sequence: CAISEGLAGSFYEQYF. As DNA, the CDR3 is TGTGCCATCAGTGAGGGCCTAGCGGGGAGCTTCTACGAGCAGTACTTC.

The J gene is TRBJ2-3, the V gene TRBV10-3; perhaps TRBD2 as D (5 bases). Germline V gives CDR1 ENHRY, CDR2 SYGVKD. This CDR3 comprises 15 residues. With 3 bases removed from V and 4 bases from J, the gap between germline ends came to 14 bases. The CDR3 sequence is CAISDSEVNADTQYF. The CDR3 DNA is TGTGCCATCAGTGATAGCGAGGTGAACGCAGATACGCAGTATTTT.

This chain connects TRBV2 to TRBJ2-5, with 7 nucleotides matching TRBD1. V shed 6 bases, J shed 2 bases, and the junction held 9 bases outside the gene matches. CDR1 SNHLY and CDR2 FYNNEI come from the germline V gene. The CDR3 length is 15 residues. In DNA form, the CDR3 reads TGTGCCAGCAGCGCCAACAGGGGAATTCAAGAGACCCAGTACTTC. Its protein is CASSANRGIQETQYF.

This rearrangement joins TRBV18 to TRBJ2-3; 12 bases fit TRBD2. CDR1 is KGHSH, CDR2 LQKENI, per germline. V gave up 6 bases and J gave up 6 bases; unmatched junction bases: 7. The CDR3 runs to 15 residues. In nucleotides, the CDR3 is TGTGCCAGCTCTGACCTGACTAGCGGGAGCGATACGCAGTATTTT. Its protein product is CASSDLTSGSDTQYF.

This clone was observed a single time. The chain is built from TRBV11-3 and TRBJ2-1; no reliable D call. Germline CDR1 and CDR2: SGHNT and YENEEA. V was pared by 5 bases and J by 3 bases, with 8 bases between. CDR3 length: 13 residues. The CDR3 DNA sequence: TGTGCCAGCAGCCACCTAGACTACAATGAGCAGTTCTTC. Protein product: CASSHLDYNEQFF.

This clone has only a few counts. This chain joins TRBV6-1 and TRBJ2-3; tentatively, D is TRBD2 (5 bases). V lost 7 bases and J lost 5, with 16 bases in between. Germline CDR1 reads MNHNS; CDR2 reads SASEGT. This CDR3 region has 14 residues. DNA for the CDR3: TGTGCCAGCACGGACGGGGTTGGGTTAGATACGCAGTATTTT. It specifies CASTDGVGLDTQYF.

The chain has TRBV6-1 and TRBJ1-2; 10 nucleotides line up with TRBD1. CDR1 is MNHNS, CDR2 SASEGT, per germline. The CDR3 sequence is 17 residues long. V shed 4 bases and J 3 bases; nucleotides not matched to a gene: 11. The CDR3 DNA sequence: TGTGCCAGCAGTGGACAAAGATCCGGGACAGGGGACTATGGCTACACCTTC. Protein sequence: CASSGQRSGTGDYGYTF.

The CDR3, as DNA: TGTGCCTGGAGTGTCGGGAACACTCTAATGTACAATGAGCAGTTCTTC. Translated: CAWSVGNTLMYNEQFF. The chain carries TRBV30 and TRBJ2-1; possibly TRBD2 for D (5 bases). Germline assignment: CDR1 GTSNPN and CDR2 SVGIG (reference sequence). The V gene lost 0 bases and the J gene lost 4 bases, with 16 bases spanning the gap. The CDR3 has 16 residues. The full variable domain, completed using reference TRBV30 and TRBJ2-1, is SQTIHQWPATLVQPVGSPLSLECTVEGTSNPNLYWYRQAAGRGLQLLFYSVGIGQISSEVPQNLSASRPQDRQFILSSKKLLLSDSGFYLCAWSVGNTLMYNEQFFGPGTRLTVL.